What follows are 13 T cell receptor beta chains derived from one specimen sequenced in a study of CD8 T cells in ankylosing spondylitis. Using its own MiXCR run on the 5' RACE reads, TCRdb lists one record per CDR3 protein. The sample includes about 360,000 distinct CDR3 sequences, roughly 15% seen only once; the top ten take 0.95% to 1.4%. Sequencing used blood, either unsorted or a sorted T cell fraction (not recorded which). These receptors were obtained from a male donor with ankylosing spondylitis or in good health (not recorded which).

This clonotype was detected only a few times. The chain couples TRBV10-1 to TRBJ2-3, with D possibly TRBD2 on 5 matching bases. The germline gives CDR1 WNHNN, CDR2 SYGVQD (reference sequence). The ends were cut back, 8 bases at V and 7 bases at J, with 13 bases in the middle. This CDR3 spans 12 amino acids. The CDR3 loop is CASGPHGNTQYF. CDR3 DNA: TGCGCCAGCGGGCCACACGGGAATACGCAGTATTTT.

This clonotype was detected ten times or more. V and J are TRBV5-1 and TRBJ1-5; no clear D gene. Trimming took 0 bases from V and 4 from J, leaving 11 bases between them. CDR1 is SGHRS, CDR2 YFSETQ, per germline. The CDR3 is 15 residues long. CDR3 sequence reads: CASSLDGQPNQPQHF. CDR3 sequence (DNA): TGCGCCAGCAGCTTGGACGGGCAGCCAAATCAGCCCCAGCATTTT.

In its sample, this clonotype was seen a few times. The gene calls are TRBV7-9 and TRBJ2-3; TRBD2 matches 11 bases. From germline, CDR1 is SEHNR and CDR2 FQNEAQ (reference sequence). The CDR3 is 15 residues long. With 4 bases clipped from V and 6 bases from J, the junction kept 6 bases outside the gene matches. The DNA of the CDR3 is TGTGCCAGCAGCTACCTAGCGGGGGGCCCGGATACGCAGTATTTT. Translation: CASSYLAGGPDTQYF. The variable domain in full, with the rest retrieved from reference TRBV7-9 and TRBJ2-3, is DTGVSQNPRHKITKRGQNVTFRCDPISEHNRLYWYRQTLGQGPEFLTYFQNEAQLEKSRLLSDRFSAERPKGSFSTLEIQRTEQGDSAMYLCASSYLAGGPDTQYFGPGTRLTVL.

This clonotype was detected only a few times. CDR3 bases: TGCGCCAGCAGCTTGGCTATGCAGGGGGCAGAGACCCAGTACTTC. Translating it yields CASSLAMQGAETQYF. V is TRBV5-1 and J is TRBJ2-5; 8 bases map to TRBD1. With 0 bases clipped from V and 4 bases from J, the junction kept 5 bases outside the gene matches. Germline V lookup: CDR1 SGHRS, CDR2 YFSETQ. The CDR3 contains 15 residues.

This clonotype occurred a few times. This CDR3 reads CASSSRQGASSQPQHF. The CDR3 DNA reads TGTGCCAGCAGTTCAAGACAGGGGGCTTCTTCTCAGCCCCAGCATTTT. The rearrangement uses TRBV6-5 and TRBJ1-5; 10 bases match TRBD1. This CDR3 has 16 amino acids. After removal of 4 bases from V and 6 bases from J, the junction contained 9 bases not matched to a gene. The germline V gene encodes CDR1 MNHEY and CDR2 SVGAGI.

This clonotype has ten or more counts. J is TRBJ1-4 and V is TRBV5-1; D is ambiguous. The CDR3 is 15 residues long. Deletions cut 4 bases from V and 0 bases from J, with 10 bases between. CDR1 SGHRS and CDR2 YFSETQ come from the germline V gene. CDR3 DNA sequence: TGCGCCAGCAGCCCCTTAGTTGCAACTAATGAAAAACTGTTTTTT. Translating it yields CASSPLVATNEKLFF.

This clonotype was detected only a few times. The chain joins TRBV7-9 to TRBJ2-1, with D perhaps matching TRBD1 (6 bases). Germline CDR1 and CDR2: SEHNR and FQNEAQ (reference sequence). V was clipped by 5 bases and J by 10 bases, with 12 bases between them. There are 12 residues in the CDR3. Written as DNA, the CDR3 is TGTGCCAGCAGCCTTGAGGGGGTAGAGCAGTTCTTC. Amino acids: CASSLEGVEQFF.

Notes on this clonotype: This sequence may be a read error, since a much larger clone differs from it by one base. The CDR3 nucleotides read TGCTGTGCTAGAGTTCAGGGAAGGTCGTATGGTGAAAAACTGTTTTTT. Translating gives CCARVQGRSYGEKLFF. The chain recombines TRBV20-1 with TRBJ1-4; tentative D call: TRBD1 (5 bases). The CDR3 runs 16 residues. Germline V gene lookup returns CDR1 DFQATT and CDR2 SNEGSKA (reference sequence).

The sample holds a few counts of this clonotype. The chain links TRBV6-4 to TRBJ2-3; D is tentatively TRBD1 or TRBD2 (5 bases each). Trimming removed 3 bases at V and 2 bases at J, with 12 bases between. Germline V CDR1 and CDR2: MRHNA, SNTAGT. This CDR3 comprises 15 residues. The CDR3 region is CASSEGMGTTDTQYF. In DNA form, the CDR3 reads TGTGCCAGCAGTGAGGGGATGGGGACCACAGATACGCAGTATTTT.

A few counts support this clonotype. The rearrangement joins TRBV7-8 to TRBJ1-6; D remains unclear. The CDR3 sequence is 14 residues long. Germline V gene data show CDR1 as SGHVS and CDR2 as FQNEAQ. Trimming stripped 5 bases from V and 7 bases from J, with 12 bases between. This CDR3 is CASSPRPENSPLHF. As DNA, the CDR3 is TGTGCCAGCAGCCCCCGACCGGAGAATTCACCCCTCCACTTT.

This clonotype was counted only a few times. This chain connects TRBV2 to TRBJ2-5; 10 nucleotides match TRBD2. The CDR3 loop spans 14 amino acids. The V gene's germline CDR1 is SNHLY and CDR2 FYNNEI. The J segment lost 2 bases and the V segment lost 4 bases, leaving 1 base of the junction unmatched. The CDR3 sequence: CASSASGGQETQYF. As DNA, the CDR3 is TGTGCCAGCAGTGCTAGCGGGGGACAAGAGACCCAGTACTTC.

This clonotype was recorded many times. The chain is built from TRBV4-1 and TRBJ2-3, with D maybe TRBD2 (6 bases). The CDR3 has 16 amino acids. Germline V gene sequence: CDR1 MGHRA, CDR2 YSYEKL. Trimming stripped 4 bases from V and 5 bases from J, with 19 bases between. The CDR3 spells CASSLGAGTRGDTQYF. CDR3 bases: TGCGCCAGCAGCCTAGGGGCCGGGACTCGTGGAGATACGCAGTATTTT.

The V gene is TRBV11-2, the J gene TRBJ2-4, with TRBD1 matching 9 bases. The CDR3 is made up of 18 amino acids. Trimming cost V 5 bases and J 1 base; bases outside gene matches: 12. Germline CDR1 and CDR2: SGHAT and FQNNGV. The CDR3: CASSPKGTGILAKNIQYF. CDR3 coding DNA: TGTGCCAGCAGCCCGAAAGGGACAGGGATTTTGGCCAAAAACATTCAGTACTTC.